This T cell receptor (beta chain) is from a study of T-cell memory formation after mild COVID-19. The CDR3 is made up of 14 amino acids. V was cut by 1 base and J by 2 bases, with 9 bases left in between. The germline gives CDR1 SGHNT, CDR2 YYREEE (reference sequence). Whole-study findings and limits: The SARS-CoV-2 specificity of second-wave clones reaching peak at day 37 remained unverified.

As for this clonotype: Antigen unknown.

TCRdb reprocessed the 5' RACE reads with MiXCR, giving one entry per CDR3 protein. The table has hundreds of thousands of distinct CDR3 sequences, around a quarter seen once. Sequences were obtained from PBMCs or a T cell subset sorted from them (not recorded which). The chain uses TRBV5-4 and TRBJ1-2, with D uncertain. This sequence was found in an adult woman who had mild COVID-19 (a few samples of this study predate the infection). Cell type and time point are not known. For the CDR3, the DNA is TGTGCCAGCAGCTTGTTGGCAGGCAACTATGGCTACACCTTC. Encoded protein: CASSLLAGNYGYTF.